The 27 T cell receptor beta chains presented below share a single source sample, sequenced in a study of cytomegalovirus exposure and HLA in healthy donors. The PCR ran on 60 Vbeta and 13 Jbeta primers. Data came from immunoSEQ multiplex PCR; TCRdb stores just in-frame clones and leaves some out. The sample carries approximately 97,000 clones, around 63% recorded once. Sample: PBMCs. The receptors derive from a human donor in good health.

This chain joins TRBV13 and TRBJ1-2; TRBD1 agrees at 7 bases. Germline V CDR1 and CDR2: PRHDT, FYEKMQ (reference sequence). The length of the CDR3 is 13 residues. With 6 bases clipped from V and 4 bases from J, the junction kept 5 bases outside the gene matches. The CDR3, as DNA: TGTGCCAGCAGAGTAGGGGGCGGCTATGGCTACACCTTC. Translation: CASRVGGGYGYTF.

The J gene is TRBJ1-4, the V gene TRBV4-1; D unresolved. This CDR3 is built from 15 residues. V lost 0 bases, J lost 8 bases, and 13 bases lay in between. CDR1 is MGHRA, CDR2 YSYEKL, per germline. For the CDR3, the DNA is TGCGCCAGCAGCCAAGATAGTTCTAGTGGGGAAAAACTGTTTTTT. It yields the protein CASSQDSSSGEKLFF.

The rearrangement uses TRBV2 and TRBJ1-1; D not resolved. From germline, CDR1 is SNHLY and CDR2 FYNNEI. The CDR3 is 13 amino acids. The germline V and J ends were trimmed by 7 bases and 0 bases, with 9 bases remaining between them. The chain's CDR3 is CASTPRLNTEAFF. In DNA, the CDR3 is TGTGCCAGCACCCCCAGGCTGAACACTGAAGCTTTCTTT.

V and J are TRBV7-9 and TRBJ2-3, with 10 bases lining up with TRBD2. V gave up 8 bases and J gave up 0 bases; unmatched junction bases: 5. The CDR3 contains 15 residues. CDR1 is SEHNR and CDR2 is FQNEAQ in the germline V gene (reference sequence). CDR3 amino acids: CASGSTSGSTDTQYF. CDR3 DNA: TGTGCCAGCGGATCGACTAGCGGGAGCACAGATACGCAGTATTTT. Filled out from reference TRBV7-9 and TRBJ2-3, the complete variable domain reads DTGVSQNPRHKITKRGQNVTFRCDPISEHNRLYWYRQTLGQGPEFLTYFQNEAQLEKSRLLSDRFSAERPKGSFSTLEIQRTEQGDSAMYLCASGSTSGSTDTQYFGPGTRLTVL.

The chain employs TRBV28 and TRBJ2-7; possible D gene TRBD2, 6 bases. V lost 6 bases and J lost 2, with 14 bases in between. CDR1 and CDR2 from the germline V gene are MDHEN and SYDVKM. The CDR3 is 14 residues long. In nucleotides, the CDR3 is TGTGCCAGCAGGCCAGGGACTTCTACCTACGAGCAGTACTTC. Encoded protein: CASRPGTSTYEQYF.

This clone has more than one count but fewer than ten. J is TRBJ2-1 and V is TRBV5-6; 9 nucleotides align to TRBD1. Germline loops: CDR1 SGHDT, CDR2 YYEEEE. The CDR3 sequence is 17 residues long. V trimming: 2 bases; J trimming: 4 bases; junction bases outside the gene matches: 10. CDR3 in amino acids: CASSFHPGQGPYNEQFF. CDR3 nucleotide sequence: TGTGCCAGCAGCTTTCATCCGGGACAGGGACCATACAATGAGCAGTTCTTC.

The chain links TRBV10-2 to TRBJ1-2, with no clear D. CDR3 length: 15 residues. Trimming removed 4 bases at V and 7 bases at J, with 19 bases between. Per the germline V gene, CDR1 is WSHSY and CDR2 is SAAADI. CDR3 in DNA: TGCGCCAGCAGTGCGAGATCAACGGGTCCGGGTGGCTACACCTTC. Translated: CASSARSTGPGGYTF.

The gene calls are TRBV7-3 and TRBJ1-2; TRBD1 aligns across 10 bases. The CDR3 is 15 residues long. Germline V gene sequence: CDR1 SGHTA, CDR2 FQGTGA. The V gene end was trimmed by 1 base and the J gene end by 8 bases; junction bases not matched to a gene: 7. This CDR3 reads CASSLNGGQGNGYTF. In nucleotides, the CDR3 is TGTGCCAGCAGCTTAAATGGGGGACAGGGGAACGGCTACACCTTC. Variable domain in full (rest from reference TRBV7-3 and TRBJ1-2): GAGVSQTPSNKVTEKGKYVELRCDPISGHTALYWYRQSLGQGPEFLIYFQGTGAADDSGLPNDRFFAVRPEGSVSTLKIQRTERGDSAVYLCASSLNGGQGNGYTFGSGTRLTVV.

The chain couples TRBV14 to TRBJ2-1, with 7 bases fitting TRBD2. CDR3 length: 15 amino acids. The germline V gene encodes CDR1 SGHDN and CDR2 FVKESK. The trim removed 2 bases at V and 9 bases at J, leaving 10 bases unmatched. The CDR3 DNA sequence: TGTGCCAGCAGCCAAAGAAGCTGGGGGGGTATTGAGCAGTTCTTC. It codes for CASSQRSWGGIEQFF.

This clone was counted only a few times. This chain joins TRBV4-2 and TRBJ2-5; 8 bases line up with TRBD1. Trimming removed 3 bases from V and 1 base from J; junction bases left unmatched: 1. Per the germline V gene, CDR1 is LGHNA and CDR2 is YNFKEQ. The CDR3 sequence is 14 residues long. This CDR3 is CASSQTGVQETQYF. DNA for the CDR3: TGTGCCAGCAGCCAGACAGGGGTCCAAGAGACCCAGTACTTC.

The CDR3 spells CASRKRGRGSPHTEAFF. CDR3 bases: TGTGCCAGCAGGAAAAGGGGAAGGGGCTCACCGCACACTGAAGCTTTCTTT. The rearrangement joins TRBV21-1 to TRBJ1-1; the D call TRBD1 from the table was never checked on the DNA. TRBV21-1 is classified as a pseudogene. The CDR3 loop spans 17 amino acids.

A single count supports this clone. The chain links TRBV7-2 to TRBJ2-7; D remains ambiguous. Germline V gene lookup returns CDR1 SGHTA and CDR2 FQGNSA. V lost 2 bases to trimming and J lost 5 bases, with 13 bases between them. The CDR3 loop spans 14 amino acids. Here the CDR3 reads CASSLQVPWDEQYF. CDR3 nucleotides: TGTGCCAGCAGCTTACAGGTCCCTTGGGACGAGCAGTACTTC.

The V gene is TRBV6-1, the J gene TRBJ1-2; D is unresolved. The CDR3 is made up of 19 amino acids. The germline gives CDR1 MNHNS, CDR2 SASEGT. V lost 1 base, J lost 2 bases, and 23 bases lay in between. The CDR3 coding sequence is TGTGCCAGCAGTGAAGTCCCTATAATTATTACCCCAAGCAACTATGGCTACACCTTC. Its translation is CASSEVPIIITPSNYGYTF.

CDR3 bases: TGTGCCAGCAGCGGGGGAGGGCCCAACGAGCAGTACTTC. Translating gives CASSGGGPNEQYF. This chain connects TRBV7-8 to TRBJ2-7; 7 nucleotides agree with TRBD2. CDR3 size: 13 residues. Germline loops: CDR1 SGHVS, CDR2 FQNEAQ. V lost 5 bases and J lost 5; bases outside the gene matches: 6.

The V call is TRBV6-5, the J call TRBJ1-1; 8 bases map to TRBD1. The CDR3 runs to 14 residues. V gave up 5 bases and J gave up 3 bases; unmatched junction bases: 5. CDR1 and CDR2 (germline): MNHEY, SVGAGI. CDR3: CASSPWTGHTEAFF. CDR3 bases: TGTGCCAGCAGTCCTTGGACAGGGCACACTGAAGCTTTCTTT.

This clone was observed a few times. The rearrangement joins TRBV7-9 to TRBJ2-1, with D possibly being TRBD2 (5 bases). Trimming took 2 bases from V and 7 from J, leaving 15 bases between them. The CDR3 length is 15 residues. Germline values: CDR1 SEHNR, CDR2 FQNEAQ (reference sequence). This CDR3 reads CASSLRQASLNEQFF. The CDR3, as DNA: TGTGCCAGCAGCTTACGCCAGGCTAGCCTTAATGAGCAGTTCTTC.

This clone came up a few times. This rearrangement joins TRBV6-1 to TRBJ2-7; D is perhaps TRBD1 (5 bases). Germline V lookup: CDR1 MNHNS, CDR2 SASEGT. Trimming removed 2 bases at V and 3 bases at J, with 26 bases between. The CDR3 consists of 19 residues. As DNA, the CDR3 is TGTGCCAGCAGTGAAAGTCCGATTATTGGGGCAGGTACCTTCTACGAGCAGTACTTC. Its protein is CASSESPIIGAGTFYEQYF.

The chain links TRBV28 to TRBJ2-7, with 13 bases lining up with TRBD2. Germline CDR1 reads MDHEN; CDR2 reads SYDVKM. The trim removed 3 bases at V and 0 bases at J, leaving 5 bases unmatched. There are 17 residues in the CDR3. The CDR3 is CASSFGLAGERSYEQYF. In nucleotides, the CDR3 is TGTGCCAGCAGTTTTGGACTAGCGGGAGAGCGCTCCTACGAGCAGTACTTC. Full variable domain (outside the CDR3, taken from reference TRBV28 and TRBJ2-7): DVKVTQSSRYLVKRTGEKVFLECVQDMDHENMFWYRQDPGLGLRLIYFSYDVKMKEKGDIPEGYSVSREKKERFSLILESASTNQTSMYLCASSFGLAGERSYEQYFGPGTRLTVT.

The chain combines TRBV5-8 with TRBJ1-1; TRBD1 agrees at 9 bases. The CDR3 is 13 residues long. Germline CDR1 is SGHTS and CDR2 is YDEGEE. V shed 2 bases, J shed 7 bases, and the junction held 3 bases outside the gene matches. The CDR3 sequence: CASSLQGAREAFF. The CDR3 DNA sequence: TGTGCCAGCAGCTTACAGGGGGCGCGTGAAGCTTTCTTT.

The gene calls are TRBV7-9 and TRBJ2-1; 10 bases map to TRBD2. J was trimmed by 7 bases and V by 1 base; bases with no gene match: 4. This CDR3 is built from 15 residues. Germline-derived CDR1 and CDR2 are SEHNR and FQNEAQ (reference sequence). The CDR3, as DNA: TGTGCCAGCAGCTTAGGTGGACTAGCGGAGAATGAGCAGTTCTTC. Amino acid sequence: CASSLGGLAENEQFF.

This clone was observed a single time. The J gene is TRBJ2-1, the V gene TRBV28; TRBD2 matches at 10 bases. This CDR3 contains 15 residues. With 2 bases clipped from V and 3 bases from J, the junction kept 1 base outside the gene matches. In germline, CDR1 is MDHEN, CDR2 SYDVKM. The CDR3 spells CASSLLAGVYNEQFF. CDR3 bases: TGTGCCAGCAGTTTACTAGCGGGGGTCTACAATGAGCAGTTCTTC.

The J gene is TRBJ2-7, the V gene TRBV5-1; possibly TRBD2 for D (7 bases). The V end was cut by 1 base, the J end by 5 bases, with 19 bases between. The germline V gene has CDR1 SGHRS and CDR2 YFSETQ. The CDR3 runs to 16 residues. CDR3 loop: CASSLFGAGGRDEQYF. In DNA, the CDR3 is TGCGCCAGCAGCTTGTTCGGAGCCGGGGGGCGTGACGAGCAGTACTTC.

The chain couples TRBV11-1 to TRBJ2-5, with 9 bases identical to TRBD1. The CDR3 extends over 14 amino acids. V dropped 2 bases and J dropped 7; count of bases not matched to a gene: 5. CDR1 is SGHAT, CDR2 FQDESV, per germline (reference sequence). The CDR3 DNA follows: TGTGCCAGCAGCTTAAGACAGGGGGGATTGACCCAGTACTTC. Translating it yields CASSLRQGGLTQYF.

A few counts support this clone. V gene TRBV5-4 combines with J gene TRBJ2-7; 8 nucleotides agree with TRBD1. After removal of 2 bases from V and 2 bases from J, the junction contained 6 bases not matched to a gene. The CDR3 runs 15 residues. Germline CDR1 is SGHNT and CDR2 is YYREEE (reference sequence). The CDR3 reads CASSFGTGGTYEQYF. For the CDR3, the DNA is TGTGCCAGCAGCTTTGGTACAGGGGGAACCTACGAGCAGTACTTC. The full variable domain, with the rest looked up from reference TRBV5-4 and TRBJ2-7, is ETGVTQSPTHLIKTRGQQVTLRCSSQSGHNTVSWYQQALGQGPQFIFQYYREEENGRGNFPPRFSGLQFPNYSSELNVNALELDDSALYLCASSFGTGGTYEQYFGPGTRLTVT.

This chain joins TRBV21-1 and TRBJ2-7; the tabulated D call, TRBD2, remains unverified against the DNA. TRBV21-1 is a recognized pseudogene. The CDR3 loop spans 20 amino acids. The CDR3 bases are TGTGCCAGCACCTCCTGCACCGGGACTAGCGGGAGGGAACCCGCCTACGAGCAGTACTTC. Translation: CASTSCTGTSGREPAYEQYF.

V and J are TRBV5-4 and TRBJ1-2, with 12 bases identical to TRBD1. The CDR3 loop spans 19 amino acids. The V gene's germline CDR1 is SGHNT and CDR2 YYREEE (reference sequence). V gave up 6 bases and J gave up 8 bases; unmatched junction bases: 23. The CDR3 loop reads CASTIQAGTGGPKLFGYTF. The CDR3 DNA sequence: TGTGCCAGCACCATCCAGGCTGGGACAGGGGGCCCTAAACTATTCGGCTACACCTTC. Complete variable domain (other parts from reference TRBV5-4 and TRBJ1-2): ETGVTQSPTHLIKTRGQQVTLRCSSQSGHNTVSWYQQALGQGPQFIFQYYREEENGRGNFPPRFSGLQFPNYSSELNVNALELDDSALYLCASTIQAGTGGPKLFGYTFGSGTRLTVV.

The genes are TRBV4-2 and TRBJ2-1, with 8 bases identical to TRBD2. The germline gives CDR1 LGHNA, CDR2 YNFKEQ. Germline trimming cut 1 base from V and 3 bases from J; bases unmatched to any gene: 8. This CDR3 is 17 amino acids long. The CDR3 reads CASSQVLAGSGYNEQFF. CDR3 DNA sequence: TGTGCCAGCAGCCAAGTATTAGCGGGATCCGGCTACAATGAGCAGTTCTTC.